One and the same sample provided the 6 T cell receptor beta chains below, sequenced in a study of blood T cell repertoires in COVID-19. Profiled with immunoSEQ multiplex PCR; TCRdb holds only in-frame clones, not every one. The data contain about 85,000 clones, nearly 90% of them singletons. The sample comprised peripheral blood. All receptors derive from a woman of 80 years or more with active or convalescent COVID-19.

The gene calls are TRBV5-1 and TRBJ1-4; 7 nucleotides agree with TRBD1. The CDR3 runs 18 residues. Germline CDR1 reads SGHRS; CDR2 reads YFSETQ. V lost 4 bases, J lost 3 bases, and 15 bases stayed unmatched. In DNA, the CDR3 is TGCGCCAGCAGCCCGACAGGGATCACCTCCCCATCTAATGAAAAACTGTTTTTT. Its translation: CASSPTGITSPSNEKLFF. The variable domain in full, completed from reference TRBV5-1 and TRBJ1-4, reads KAGVTQTPRYLIKTRGQQVTLSCSPISGHRSVSWYQQTPGQGLQFLFEYFSETQRNKGNFPGRFSGRQFSNSRSEMNVSTLELGDSALYLCASSPTGITSPSNEKLFFGSGTQLSVL.

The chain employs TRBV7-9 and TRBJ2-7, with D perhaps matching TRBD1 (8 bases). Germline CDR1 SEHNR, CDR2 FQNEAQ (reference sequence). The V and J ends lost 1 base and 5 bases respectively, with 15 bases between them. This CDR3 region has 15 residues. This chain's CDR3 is CASSLGDRGGDEQYF. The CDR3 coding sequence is TGTGCCAGCAGCTTAGGAGACAGGGGAGGGGACGAGCAGTACTTC.

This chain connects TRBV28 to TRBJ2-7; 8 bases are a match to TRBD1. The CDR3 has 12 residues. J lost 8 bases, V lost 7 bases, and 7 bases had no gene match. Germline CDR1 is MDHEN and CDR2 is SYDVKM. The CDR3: CASTRTGLKQYF. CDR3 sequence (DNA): TGTGCCAGCACCAGGACAGGGCTAAAGCAGTACTTC.

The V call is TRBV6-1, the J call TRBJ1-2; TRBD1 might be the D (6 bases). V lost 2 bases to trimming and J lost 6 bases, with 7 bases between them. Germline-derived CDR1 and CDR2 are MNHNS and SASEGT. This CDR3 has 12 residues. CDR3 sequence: CASSETGNGYTF. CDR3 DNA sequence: TGTGCCAGCAGTGAAACAGGGAATGGCTACACCTTC.

The CDR3 DNA reads TGCAGCGTCCCGCTGACCGGGACAGGAGAAAAACTGTTTTTT. Protein product: CSVPLTGTGEKLFF. V gene TRBV29-1 combines with J gene TRBJ1-4, with 8 bases lining up with TRBD1. V shed 6 bases and J 8 bases; nucleotides not matched to a gene: 11. Germline V CDR1 and CDR2: SQVTM, ANQGSEA. This CDR3 spans 14 amino acids. Combining the CDR3 with reference TRBV29-1 and TRBJ1-4 gives the whole variable domain SAVISQKPSRDICQRGTSLTIQCQVDSQVTMMFWYRQQPGQSLTLIATANQGSEATYESGFVIDKFPISRPNLTFSTLTVSNMSPEDSSIYLCSVPLTGTGEKLFFGSGTQLSVL.

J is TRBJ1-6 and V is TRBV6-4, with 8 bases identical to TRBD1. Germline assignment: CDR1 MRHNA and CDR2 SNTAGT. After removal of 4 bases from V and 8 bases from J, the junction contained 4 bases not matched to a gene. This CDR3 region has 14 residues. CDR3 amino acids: CASSAETGDSPLHF. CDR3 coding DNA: TGTGCCAGCAGTGCCGAGACAGGGGATTCACCCCTCCACTTT.